This is a list of T cell receptor beta chains from one sample in a study of T cell responses to AZD1222 COVID-19 vaccine. TCRdb's copy holds only in-frame clones and misses some; the assay was immunoSEQ multiplex PCR. The data hold over 150,000 clones, with approximately 92% observed a single time. Sample: peripheral blood, taken on day 0 of AZD1222 vaccination. These receptors were obtained from an adult in good health. Each CDR3 is given with its conserved first and last residue. The D gene is left open where the match is weak. Clone size is shown for a subset of rows, as once, few, many or a class of expanded clone.

clone size	D gene	V gene	CDR3 length	J gene	CDR3 protein	CDR3 DNA
.	TRBD1	TRBV4-1	14	TRBJ2-7	CASSSERGRFEQYF	TGCGCCAGCAGCTCGGAAAGGGGGCGGTTCGAGCAGTACTTC
.	.	TRBV14	13	TRBJ2-3	CASSQALTDTQYF	TGTGCCAGCAGCCAGGCCCTTACAGATACGCAGTATTTT
.	.	TRBV6-4	14	TRBJ2-1	CASSDSRQPNEQFF	TGTGCCAGCAGTGACTCGAGACAGCCCAATGAGCAGTTCTTC
.	TRBD2	TRBV7-2	17	TRBJ2-3	CASSLALAGGDTDTQYF	TGTGCCAGCAGCTTAGCACTAGCGGGGGGGGACACAGATACGCAGTATTTT
.	TRBD1	TRBV6-2/TRBV6-3	17	TRBJ2-2	CASSYLPWGQGTGELFF	TGTGCCAGCAGTTACTTGCCTTGGGGACAGGGAACGGGGGAGCTGTTTTTT
.	.	TRBV6-5	13	TRBJ2-7	CASSYSREHEQYF	TGTGCCAGCAGTTACTCCAGGGAGCACGAGCAGTACTTC
.	.	TRBV7-2	14	TRBJ1-2	CASSPLGGRYGYTF	TGTGCCAGCAGCCCATTGGGAGGGCGCTATGGCTACACCTTC
.	TRBD2	TRBV4-3	16	TRBJ2-1	CASSQEPLAGNDEQFF	TGCGCCAGCAGCCAAGAGCCACTAGCGGGGAATGATGAGCAGTTCTTC
.	.	TRBV3-1/TRBV3-2	15	TRBJ1-2	CASSQDFGGPYGYTF	TGTGCCAGCAGCCAAGATTTTGGAGGGCCCTATGGCTACACCTTC
.	.	TRBV30	14	TRBJ2-2	CAWSVLEYTGELFF	TGTGCCTGGAGTGTCTTAGAGTACACCGGGGAGCTGTTTTTT
.	TRBD1	TRBV30	15	TRBJ1-5	CAWSSRDRSNQPQHF	TGTGCCTGGAGTTCCCGGGACAGAAGCAATCAGCCCCAGCATTTT
.	.	TRBV18	13	TRBJ1-2	CASSPVPQYGYTF	TGTGCCAGCTCACCAGTGCCGCAGTATGGCTACACCTTC
.	TRBD2	TRBV18	14	TRBJ2-3	CASSRGVGTDTQYF	TGTGCCAGCTCTCGGGGGGTCGGCACAGATACGCAGTATTTT
.	.	TRBV11-2	15	TRBJ1-2	CASSLGIRGNYGYTF	TGTGCCAGCAGCTTAGGGATTCGCGGAAACTATGGCTACACCTTC
.	TRBD1	TRBV11-2	16	TRBJ2-7	CASSSTGGGQSYEQYF	TGTGCCAGCAGCTCGACAGGGGGGGGACAGTCCTACGAGCAGTACTTC
.	.	TRBV18	19	TRBJ1-2	CASSFLSPSNRMLGGGYTF	TGTGCCAGCTCATTTCTATCCCCCTCGAATCGGATGCTCGGAGGAGGCTACACCTTC
.	.	TRBV7-2	14	TRBJ2-1	CASSLAGEYHEQFF	TGTGCCAGCAGCTTAGCGGGAGAATACCATGAGCAGTTCTTC
.	TRBD1	TRBV3-1/TRBV3-2	14	TRBJ1-1	CASSRPGQGSEAFF	TGTGCCAGCAGCAGACCGGGACAGGGGTCTGAAGCTTTCTTT
.	TRBD2	TRBV27	16	TRBJ2-2	CASSLRGGSGTGELFF	TGTGCCAGCAGTTTACGGGGAGGGAGTGGCACCGGGGAGCTGTTTTTT
many	TRBD1	TRBV27	17	TRBJ1-1	CASRLPGQGESGTEAFF	TGTGCCAGCCGCCTCCCGGGACAGGGGGAAAGTGGTACTGAAGCTTTCTTT
.	TRBD2	TRBV10-3	17	TRBJ2-7	CAISRTSGRDRSNEQYF	TGTGCCATCTCACGGACTAGCGGGAGAGATCGGAGCAACGAGCAGTACTTC
once	.	TRBV15	14	TRBJ2-1	CATSRPPIGTKQFF	TGTGCCACCAGCAGACCTCCTATTGGGACCAAGCAGTTCTTC
.	.	TRBV7-2	15	TRBJ1-3	CASSLEGTARNTIYF	TGTGCCAGCAGCTTAGAAGGCACTGCTAGAAACACCATATATTTT
.	.	TRBV30	13	TRBJ1-5	CAWSNGIERPQHF	TGTGCCTGGAGTAACGGGATCGAACGGCCCCAGCATTTT
.	TRBD1	TRBV9	13	TRBJ1-2	CASSAGQDYGYTF	TGTGCCAGCAGCGCCGGACAGGACTATGGCTACACCTTC
.	.	TRBV11-3	18	TRBJ2-2	CASSLDLVGAPNTGELFF	TGTGCCAGCAGCTTAGATCTTGTTGGGGCCCCGAACACCGGGGAGCTGTTTTTT
.	TRBD1	TRBV7-9	15	TRBJ1-1	CASSLWRGRETEAFF	TGTGCCAGCAGCTTATGGAGGGGGCGAGAGACTGAAGCTTTCTTT
.	TRBD1	TRBV29-1	16	TRBJ1-2	CSVDVWGQGDRYGYTF	TGCAGCGTTGATGTGTGGGGGCAGGGGGATCGCTATGGCTACACCTTC
.	.	TRBV18	17	TRBJ2-2	CASSPITGGAGTGELFF	TGTGCCAGCTCACCAATTACCGGGGGCGCCGGGACCGGGGAGCTGTTTTTT
.	.	TRBV5-1	14	TRBJ1-6	CASSLSENNSPLHF	TGCGCCAGCAGCTTATCGGAGAATAATTCACCCCTCCACTTT
.	.	TRBV30	15	TRBJ2-2	CAWSGVLATAGELFF	TGTGCCTGGAGTGGGGTTCTAGCCACTGCCGGGGAGCTGTTTTTT
.	.	TRBV7-2	14	TRBJ1-5	CASSFGGGDQPQHF	TGTGCCAGCAGCTTCGGAGGCGGGGATCAGCCCCAGCATTTT
.	.	TRBV10-3	13	TRBJ1-2	CATRDAQPDGYTF	TGTGCCACACGGGACGCCCAGCCTGATGGCTACACCTTC
.	.	TRBV5-4	13	TRBJ1-5	CATSRGAGQPQHF	TGTGCCACCTCCCGCGGGGCTGGCCAGCCCCAGCATTTT
.	.	TRBV2	14	TRBJ2-5	CASSGRQLQETQYF	TGTGCCAGCAGCGGCCGGCAGCTTCAAGAGACCCAGTACTTC
.	.	TRBV6-1	15	TRBJ1-2	CASSEPGTSNYGYTF	TGTGCCAGCAGTGAACCCGGCACCTCTAACTATGGCTACACCTTC
once	.	TRBV6-5	14	TRBJ1-4	CASSYSIRGEKLFF	TGTGCCAGCAGTTACTCGATTAGAGGTGAAAAACTGTTTTTT
.	.	TRBV9	16	TRBJ1-4	CASSVGMGATNEKLFF	TGTGCCAGCAGCGTAGGTATGGGTGCAACTAATGAAAAACTGTTTTTT
.	TRBD1	TRBV6-6	15	TRBJ1-2	CASSDTGALLYGYTF	TGTGCCAGCAGTGATACAGGGGCCCTCCTCTATGGCTACACCTTC
.	.	TRBV28	17	TRBJ1-1	CASSLFRLRDTNTEAFF	TGTGCCAGCAGTTTATTTCGTCTGCGGGACACGAACACTGAAGCTTTCTTT
.	TRBD1	TRBV27	14	TRBJ2-7	CASSPGQGFYEQYF	TGTGCCAGCAGTCCGGGACAGGGGTTTTACGAGCAGTACTTC
.	.	TRBV7-2	13	TRBJ1-1	CASSLWGGTEAFF	TGTGCCAGCAGCTTATGGGGGGGCACTGAAGCTTTCTTT
.	.	TRBV9	15	TRBJ2-5	CASSVSARAEETQYF	TGTGCCAGCAGCGTATCCGCCCGGGCCGAAGAGACCCAGTACTTC
.	.	TRBV28	16	TRBJ1-1	CASSLPRGQLNTEAFF	TGTGCCAGCAGTTTACCCCGAGGACAGCTGAACACTGAAGCTTTCTTT
once	.	TRBV28	14	TRBJ1-2	CASSRTGSSGGYTF	TGTGCCAGCAGCCGTACAGGGTCCTCGGGTGGCTACACCTTC